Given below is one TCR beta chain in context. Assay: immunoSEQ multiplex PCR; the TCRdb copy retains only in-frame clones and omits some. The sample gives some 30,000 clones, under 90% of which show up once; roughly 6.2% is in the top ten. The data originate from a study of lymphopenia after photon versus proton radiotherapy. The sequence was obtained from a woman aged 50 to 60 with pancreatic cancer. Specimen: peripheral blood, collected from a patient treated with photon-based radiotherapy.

The CDR3 DNA is TGTGCCAGCAGTGCGTTTGTCCCCAGGGGGAACTATGGCTACACCTTC. Amino acid sequence: CASSAFVPRGNYGYTF. The rearrangement joins TRBV2 to TRBJ1-2, with 7 positions matching TRBD1. Losses at the gene ends were 4 bases for V and 2 bases for J; bases not matched to a gene: 10. Germline CDR1 reads SNHLY; CDR2 reads FYNNEI. The CDR3 runs 16 residues. Based on the CDR3 plus reference TRBV2 and TRBJ1-2, the full variable domain is EPEVTQTPSHQVTQMGQEVILRCVPISNHLYFYWYRQILGQKVEFLVSFYNNEISEKSEIFDDQFSVERPDGSNFTLKIRSTKLEDSAMYFCASSAFVPRGNYGYTFGSGTRLTVV.